What follows are 15 T cell receptor beta chains derived from one specimen sequenced in a study of cytomegalovirus exposure and HLA in healthy donors. Amplification used 60 Vbeta primers and 13 Jbeta primers. Assay: immunoSEQ multiplex PCR; the TCRdb copy retains only in-frame clones and omits some. The sample includes around 150,000 clones, approximately 86% of them seen just once. The sample consisted of PBMCs. The receptors here all came from a woman under 30 in good health and CMV-seronegative.

V is TRBV5-6 and J is TRBJ1-2, with TRBD1 identical over 10 bases. In germline, CDR1 is SGHDT, CDR2 YYEEEE. After removal of 4 bases from V and 7 bases from J, the junction contained 13 bases not matched to a gene. There are 16 residues in the CDR3. CDR3 sequence (DNA): TGTGCCAGCAGCCCCCGGGGGGGGACAGGGGCACTTGGCTACACCTTC. Translation: CASSPRGGTGALGYTF. The full variable domain, in which reference TRBV5-6 and TRBJ1-2 provide the parts outside the CDR3, is DAGVTQSPTHLIKTRGQQVTLRCSPKSGHDTVSWYQQALGQGPQFIFQYYEEEERQRGNFPDRFSGHQFPNYSSELNVNALLLGDSALYLCASSPRGGTGALGYTFGSGTRLTVV.

This clone was detected a few times. The chain has TRBV5-1 and TRBJ2-2, with D perhaps matching TRBD2 (5 bases). CDR3 size: 15 residues. Trimming left V 6 bases short and J 3 bases short, with 15 bases between. Germline-derived CDR1 and CDR2 are SGHRS and YFSETQ. CDR3 protein: CASKRTGDDTGELFF. Written as DNA, the CDR3 is TGCGCCAGCAAGCGGACCGGCGACGACACCGGGGAGCTGTTTTTT.

The V and J genes are TRBV4-2 and TRBJ1-6; 7 positions match TRBD1. This CDR3 spans 16 amino acids. Looked up from germline, CDR1 is LGHNA and CDR2 is YNFKEQ. V shed 3 bases and J 9 bases; nucleotides not matched to a gene: 11. CDR3 sequence reads: CASSHKVTGRISPLHF. The CDR3 coding sequence is TGTGCCAGCAGCCATAAAGTGACAGGGAGGATTTCACCCCTCCACTTT.

The chain couples TRBV28 to TRBJ2-3; D is perhaps TRBD2 (5 bases). Germline CDR1 is MDHEN and CDR2 is SYDVKM. V was trimmed by 5 bases and J by 0 bases, leaving 9 bases between them. The CDR3 sequence is 14 residues long. CDR3: CASSLSDSTDTQYF. The DNA for the CDR3 is TGTGCCAGCAGTCTTAGCGACAGCACAGATACGCAGTATTTT.

The V gene is TRBV28, the J gene TRBJ1-1; TRBD1 is a possible D gene (5 bases). V lost 6 bases, J lost 1 base, and 21 bases lay in between. Germline loops: CDR1 MDHEN, CDR2 SYDVKM. This CDR3 spans 17 amino acids. As DNA, the CDR3 is TGTGCCAGCAGCCGCGGACTGACGGGGACTCCGAACACTGAAGCTTTCTTT. Translation gives CASSRGLTGTPNTEAFF.

The V call is TRBV2, the J call TRBJ2-5; TRBD2 matches at 12 bases. This CDR3 is 14 amino acids long. The J segment lost 7 bases and the V segment lost 6 bases, leaving 6 bases of the junction unmatched. Germline assignment: CDR1 SNHLY and CDR2 FYNNEI. CDR3 in DNA: TGTGCCAGCAGCCTAGCGGGGGGGCCTGTGACCCAGTACTTC. Translation gives CASSLAGGPVTQYF.

The V gene is TRBV5-1, the J gene TRBJ1-1, with unresolved D. The CDR3 contains 15 residues. The germline gives CDR1 SGHRS, CDR2 YFSETQ. V lost 2 bases, J lost 1 base, and 12 bases lay in between. The CDR3 here is CASSFHTTGNTEAFF. The CDR3 DNA sequence: TGCGCCAGCAGCTTTCACACGACGGGGAACACTGAAGCTTTCTTT.

The chain has TRBV28 and TRBJ1-2; D ambiguous. Trimming pared 6 bases from V and 0 bases from J, leaving 11 bases between. The CDR3 extends over 14 amino acids. The germline V gene encodes CDR1 MDHEN and CDR2 SYDVKM. This CDR3 is CASSPFTSNYGYTF. CDR3 in DNA: TGTGCCAGCAGCCCCTTCACATCTAACTATGGCTACACCTTC.

The rearrangement uses TRBV18 and TRBJ1-1, with D tentatively TRBD1 (6 bases). The CDR3 is made up of 13 amino acids. The germline CDR1 and CDR2 sequences are KGHSH and LQKENI. Trimming left V 6 bases short and J 1 base short, with 9 bases between. CDR3 DNA sequence: TGTGCCAGCTCGCGGACAGCGAACACTGAAGCTTTCTTT. Amino acids: CASSRTANTEAFF.

This chain joins TRBV29-1 and TRBJ1-1, with 8 bases identical to TRBD1. CDR3 size: 12 residues. Germline CDR1 and CDR2: SQVTM and ANQGSEA. V was pared by 5 bases and J by 3 bases, with 2 bases of the junction left unmatched. The DNA of the CDR3 is TGCAGCGTTCAGGGGGCGGACACTGAAGCTTTCTTT. Its protein product is CSVQGADTEAFF.

The V and J genes are TRBV19 and TRBJ2-2; D gene uncertain. This CDR3 comprises 17 residues. Trimming cost V 5 bases and J 5 bases, with 21 bases left between them. Looked up from germline, CDR1 is LNHDA and CDR2 is SQIVND (reference sequence). CDR3 DNA sequence: TGTGCCAGTAGTTCGAAAAATCGGCCCCCCGGGACCGGGGAGCTGTTTTTT. Translated: CASSSKNRPPGTGELFF.

The V gene is TRBV1, the J gene TRBJ1-4. TRBV1 is classified as a pseudogene. The CDR3 extends over 17 amino acids. CDR3 loop: CTSSGGAGEIPWEKLFF. The CDR3 bases are TGCACCAGCAGCGGGGGGGCAGGGGAGATTCCTTGGGAAAAACTGTTTTTT.

The V gene is TRBV4-1, the J gene TRBJ1-2, with a weak D call TRBD1 (5 bases). This CDR3 has 15 residues. Trimming pared 1 base from V and 1 base from J, leaving 10 bases between. The germline gives CDR1 MGHRA, CDR2 YSYEKL. The CDR3 DNA reads TGCGCCAGCAGCCAAGGCCAGACAGTTAACTATGGCTACACCTTC. Protein product: CASSQGQTVNYGYTF.

This chain uses TRBV4-1 with TRBJ2-7; 8 bases fit TRBD2. Germline trimming cut 4 bases from V and 3 bases from J; bases unmatched to any gene: 5. The CDR3 has 14 residues. Germline values: CDR1 MGHRA, CDR2 YSYEKL. CDR3 protein: CASSPGTRGYEQYF. The DNA for the CDR3 is TGCGCCAGCAGCCCCGGGACTAGGGGCTACGAGCAGTACTTC.

V gene TRBV5-1 combines with J gene TRBJ2-1, with D unclear. Per the germline V gene, CDR1 is SGHRS and CDR2 is YFSETQ. CDR3 length: 14 residues. The germline V and J ends were trimmed by 0 bases and 5 bases, with 9 bases remaining between them. The CDR3 loop is CASSLVVNHNEQFF. CDR3 in DNA: TGCGCCAGCAGCTTGGTTGTTAATCACAATGAGCAGTTCTTC. Using reference TRBV5-1 and TRBJ2-1 for the parts outside the CDR3, the full variable domain is KAGVTQTPRYLIKTRGQQVTLSCSPISGHRSVSWYQQTPGQGLQFLFEYFSETQRNKGNFPGRFSGRQFSNSRSEMNVSTLELGDSALYLCASSLVVNHNEQFFGPGTRLTVL.